This T cell receptor (beta chain) is from a study of T-cell memory formation after mild COVID-19. The germline V gene has CDR1 ENHRY and CDR2 SYGVKD. The CDR3 covers 14 residues. The V segment lost 11 bases and the J segment 7 bases; nucleotides outside the gene matches: 8. TCRdb re-derived calls from the 5' RACE reads in MiXCR, one entry per CDR3 protein. The sample holds approximately 150,000 distinct CDR3 sequences, around 5.8% seen once. The TCR sequence derives from an adult woman who had mild COVID-19 (a few samples of this study predate the infection). Cell type and time point are not known. V usage is TRBV10-3 and J usage is TRBJ1-6; 10 nucleotides align to TRBD1. Material: PBMCs or a T cell subset sorted from them (not recorded which). CDR3 residues: CAAESGQGNSPLHF. CDR3 nucleotide sequence: TGTGCCGCCGAGTCGGGACAGGGGAATTCACCCCTCCACTTT.